This record concerns one TCR beta chain sequence. What this receptor recognizes is not known. No base quality information exists; no much larger clone differs at one position. These data come from a study of blood T cell repertoires in COVID-19 (TCRdb year 2020). Notes on the research overall: Samples from collaborators originated in the United States, Italy and Spain and spanned both the acute and convalescent phases of COVID-19. The material from the prospective study consisted of cDNA or gDNA derived from T cells, B-cell-depleted T cells, or PBMCs. Subjects who had been exposed to COVID-19, were actively infected with it, or had recovered from it provided the deeply sampled blood TCRbeta repertoires that made up the dataset. The repertoires were made available in a free public database intended to serve as a resource for research on the immune response to SARS-CoV-2. The samples were drawn from two sources: the first 160 participants of the ongoing ImmuneRACE study, and 1,254 subjects contributed by 6 global collaborators. Nearly every sample came with metadata listing a de-identified subject ID, COVID-19 status, age in years and sex. HLA class I and class II types, where available, came from metadata supplied by the sample provider rather than from assay-based typing.

Whole blood was collected in K2EDTA tubes by collaborating institutions according to the institutions' own protocols. For TCRbeta analysis, collaborators shipped samples as frozen whole blood, isolated PBMCs, or DNA extracted from either of those sample types. The immunoSEQ Assay, a bias-controlled multiplex PCR, was used to amplify TCRbeta CDR3 regions from genomic DNA. Per the source publication's procedure: Nucleated cell counts per sample were estimated from amplification of reference gene primers within the assay. Sequence reads were collapsed and filtered to measure the absolute abundance of every unique TCRbeta CDR3 rearrangement. For each sample, productive Simpson clonality was calculated as the square root of Simpson's diversity index across productive rearrangements. The table comes from immuneACCESS by way of TCRdb, which keeps in-frame sequences with V and J called. Part of the clones is missing from these tables; in studies checked, under half for an unresolved V gene and the rest for unknown reasons. Clonal size and the V and J genes are those of that table, whereas D and trimming came from the DNA. The sample records approximately 150,000 clones, approximately 80% of which are singletons. Around 1.5% of the sample is in the top ten clones.

A distance of 14 bases separates the germline ends of V and J, which lose 5 bases and 3 bases respectively. From its cysteine to its phenylalanine, the CDR3 spans 14 amino acids. Of all the DNA, just the CDR3 is kept, 42 bases in frame from base 1. CDR1 and CDR2 were assigned from the germline V gene (reference sequence) as SGHAT and FQDESV. Overall results and qualifications from the work: Clinical and demographic metadata were provided uncurated, with the amount varying by source and participant.

The chain is encoded by TRBV11-1 joined to TRBJ2-7; the D gene is perhaps TRBD1, on 6 matching bases. The TCR comes from a human donor in a cohort sampled during active COVID-19. The sequenced sample consisted of peripheral blood. Here the CDR3 is given as CASSLTGQNYEQYF. In nucleotide form, the sequence is TGTGCCAGCAGCCTTACAGGACAGAACTACGAGCAGTACTTC.